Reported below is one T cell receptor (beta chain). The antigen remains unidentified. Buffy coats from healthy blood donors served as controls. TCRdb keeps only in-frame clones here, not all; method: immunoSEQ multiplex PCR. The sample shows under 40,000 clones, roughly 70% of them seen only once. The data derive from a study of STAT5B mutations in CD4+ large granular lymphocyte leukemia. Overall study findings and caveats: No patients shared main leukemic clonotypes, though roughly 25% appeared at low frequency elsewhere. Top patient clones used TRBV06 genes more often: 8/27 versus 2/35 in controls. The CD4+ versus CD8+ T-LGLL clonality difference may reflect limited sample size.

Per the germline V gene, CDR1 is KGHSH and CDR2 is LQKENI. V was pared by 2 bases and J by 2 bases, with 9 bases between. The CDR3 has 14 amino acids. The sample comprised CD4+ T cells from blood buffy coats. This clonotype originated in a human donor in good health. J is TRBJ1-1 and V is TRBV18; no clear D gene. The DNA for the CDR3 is TGTGCCAGCTCACCAGTAGACCCAAACACTGAAGCTTTCTTT. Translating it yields CASSPVDPNTEAFF.